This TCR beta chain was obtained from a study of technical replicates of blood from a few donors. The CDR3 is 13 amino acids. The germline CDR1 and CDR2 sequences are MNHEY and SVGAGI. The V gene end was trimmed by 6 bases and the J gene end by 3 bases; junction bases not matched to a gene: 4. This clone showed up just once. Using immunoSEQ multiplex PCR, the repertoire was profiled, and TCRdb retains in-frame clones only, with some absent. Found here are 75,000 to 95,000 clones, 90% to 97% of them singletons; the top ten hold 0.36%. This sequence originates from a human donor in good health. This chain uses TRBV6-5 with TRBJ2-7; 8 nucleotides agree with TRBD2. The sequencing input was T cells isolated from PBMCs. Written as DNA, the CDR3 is TGTGCCAGCAGACCGGGACTAGTCTACGAGCAGTACTTC. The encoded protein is CASRPGLVYEQYF.